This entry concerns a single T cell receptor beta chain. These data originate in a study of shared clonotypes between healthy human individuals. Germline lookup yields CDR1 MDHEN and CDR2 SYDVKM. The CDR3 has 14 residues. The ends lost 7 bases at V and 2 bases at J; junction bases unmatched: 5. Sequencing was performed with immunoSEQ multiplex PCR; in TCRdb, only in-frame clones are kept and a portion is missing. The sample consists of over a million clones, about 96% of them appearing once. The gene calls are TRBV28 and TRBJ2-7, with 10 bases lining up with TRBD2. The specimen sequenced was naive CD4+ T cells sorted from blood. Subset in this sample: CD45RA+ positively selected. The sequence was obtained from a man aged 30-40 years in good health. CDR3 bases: TGTGCCAGCACGGGACTAGCGTTACCCTACGAGCAGTACTTC. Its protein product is CASTGLALPYEQYF.